This TCR beta chain is drawn from a study of OX40 agonist ivuxolimab in advanced cancers. Study context: Two cutaneous melanoma patients and one hepatocellular carcinoma patient, three in all, had partial responses. Regarding the study as a whole: At doses 0.1 to 3.0 mg/kg, CD4+ and CD8+ clones expanded.

V lost 4 bases to trimming and J lost 3 bases, with 17 bases between them. Germline assignment: CDR1 SGHRS and CDR2 YFSETQ. The CDR3 runs to 15 residues. For this clone: Its target is unknown.

Sequenced by immunoSEQ multiplex PCR; TCRdb stores in-frame clones only, minus some. The sample lists about 62,000 clones, roughly 84% occurring once. The TCR originated in an adult with an advanced solid tumor such as melanoma, head and neck, liver or kidney cancer. V and J are TRBV5-1 and TRBJ2-7; D is ambiguous. The sequenced sample was CD4+ or CD8+ T cells sorted from blood, obtained in a trial of the OX40 agonist ivuxolimab. The CDR3 nucleotides are TGCGCCAGCAGCACAGCAGACCGGCCGGGCTACGAGCAGTACTTC. Its protein is CASSTADRPGYEQYF. Supplemented by reference TRBV5-1 and TRBJ2-7, the full variable domain reads KAGVTQTPRYLIKTRGQQVTLSCSPISGHRSVSWYQQTPGQGLQFLFEYFSETQRNKGNFPGRFSGRQFSNSRSEMNVSTLELGDSALYLCASSTADRPGYEQYFGPGTRLTVT.